One and the same sample provided the 2 T cell receptor beta chains below, sequenced in a study of cytomegalovirus exposure and HLA in healthy donors. The PCR contained 60 Vbeta and 13 Jbeta primers. TCRdb's table, derived via immunoSEQ multiplex PCR, lists solely in-frame clones and lacks some. The table records about 130,000 clones, around two thirds of them present only once. Sequencing was performed on PBMCs. Receptors were obtained from a woman aged 35 to 49 in good health and CMV-seronegative.

The J gene is TRBJ2-7, the V gene TRBV18; 9 bases are a match to TRBD2. V was pared by 0 bases and J by 3 bases, with 3 bases of the junction left unmatched. Germline-derived CDR1 and CDR2 are KGHSH and LQKENI. The CDR3 loop spans 15 amino acids. The CDR3 loop is CASSPPASGVYEQYF. In DNA, the CDR3 is TGTGCCAGCTCACCACCAGCTAGCGGGGTCTACGAGCAGTACTTC.

The chain employs TRBV9 and TRBJ1-1; D is ambiguous. Germline assignment: CDR1 SGDLS and CDR2 YYNGEE. Trimming left V 6 bases short and J 0 bases short, with 18 bases between. The CDR3 runs 16 residues. The CDR3 DNA is TGTGCCAGCACCCCGGGATCCTCTTTCATGAACACTGAAGCTTTCTTT. Protein: CASTPGSSFMNTEAFF.